Listed here are 11 T cell receptor beta chains from one sample, sequenced in a study of cytomegalovirus exposure and HLA in healthy donors. Primers for the PCR totalled 60 Vbeta and 13 Jbeta. Sequencing used immunoSEQ multiplex PCR; TCRdb keeps in-frame clones, though not all of them. Of about 200,000 clones detected, 9.5% to 15% appear once; the ten largest clones hold approximately 8.4%. Sequencing was carried out using PBMCs. Source of these receptors: a man between 45 and 60 years old in good health and CMV-seropositive.

The CDR3 loop reads CAARDDYGYTF. For the CDR3, the DNA is TGTGCCGCTAGAGACGACTATGGCTACACCTTC. The rearrangement uses TRBV6-6 and TRBJ1-2; D is unclear. V was trimmed by 11 bases and J by 3 bases, leaving 10 bases between them. The CDR3 has 11 residues. Germline lookup yields CDR1 MNHNY and CDR2 SVGAGI (reference sequence).

There are a few counts of this clone. The CDR3 DNA reads as TGCGCCAGCAGCCAAGAGCGTTGGGGGGGTACAGATACGCAGTATTTT. Translated, it gives CASSQERWGGTDTQYF. The chain employs TRBV4-1 and TRBJ2-3; 7 bases are shared with TRBD2. After removal of 0 bases from V and 3 bases from J, the junction contained 6 bases not matched to a gene. The CDR3 length is 16 residues. Per the germline V gene, CDR1 is MGHRA and CDR2 is YSYEKL.

The chain carries TRBV5-1 and TRBJ2-4, with D perhaps matching TRBD1 (6 bases). Germline lookup yields CDR1 SGHRS and CDR2 YFSETQ. The V and J ends lost 6 bases and 7 bases respectively, with 20 bases between them. CDR3 length: 15 amino acids. DNA for the CDR3: TGCGCCAGCACCTCAATACCCGGACAGTGGAACATTCAGTACTTC. Residues: CASTSIPGQWNIQYF.

This clone was recorded a few times. V usage is TRBV5-4 and J usage is TRBJ2-7, with TRBD1 matching 7 bases. The CDR3 has 15 amino acids. The ends lost 4 bases at V and 2 bases at J; junction bases unmatched: 9. Germline loops: CDR1 SGHNT, CDR2 YYREEE (reference sequence). The chain's CDR3 is CASSPSDRDPYEQYF. The CDR3 DNA reads TGTGCCAGCAGCCCCTCCGACAGGGACCCCTACGAGCAGTACTTC.

The chain combines TRBV19 with TRBJ2-5; 13 nucleotides agree with TRBD2. The germline V gene encodes CDR1 LNHDA and CDR2 SQIVND (reference sequence). The junction had 2 bases not matched to a gene; V was cut back by 5 bases and J by 5 bases. The CDR3 totals 14 residues. CDR3 bases: TGTGCCAGTAGTGGACTAGCGGGGGCTGAGACCCAGTACTTC. It encodes CASSGLAGAETQYF. The full variable domain, completed using reference TRBV19 and TRBJ2-5, is DGGITQSPKYLFRKEGQNVTLSCEQNLNHDAMYWYRQDPGQGLRLIYYSQIVNDFQKGDIAEGYSVSREKKESFPLTVTSAQKNPTAFYLCASSGLAGAETQYFGPGTRLLVL.

As DNA, the CDR3 is TGTGCCAGCTCAGGACAGATCTACAATGAGCAGTTCTTC. This sequence encodes CASSGQIYNEQFF. The J gene is TRBJ2-1, the V gene TRBV18; TRBD1 might be the D (6 bases). CDR1 and CDR2 from the germline V gene are KGHSH and LQKENI. The CDR3 is 13 amino acids. Trimming shortened V by 5 bases and J by 3 bases, and 8 bases separated the two germline ends.

This rearrangement joins TRBV6-5 to TRBJ1-5, with no clear D. This CDR3 has 14 residues. The germline V and J ends were trimmed by 0 bases and 6 bases, with 9 bases remaining between them. Germline V CDR1 and CDR2: MNHEY, SVGAGI. The CDR3 sequence: CASSYSWAGQPQHF. CDR3 nucleotide sequence: TGTGCCAGCAGTTACTCGTGGGCGGGTCAGCCCCAGCATTTT.

This clone was detected only a few times. V gene TRBV9 combines with J gene TRBJ2-7; D is perhaps TRBD2 (5 bases). Germline V gives CDR1 SGDLS, CDR2 YYNGEE. Between the trimmed V and J ends, which lost 1 base and 3 bases, there was a span of 11 bases. The CDR3 totals 14 residues. This CDR3 reads CASSVTPGSYEQYF. CDR3 nucleotides: TGTGCCAGCAGCGTAACCCCGGGGAGCTACGAGCAGTACTTC.

J is TRBJ2-1 and V is TRBV7-7, with TRBD2 matching over 11 bases. Germline V gives CDR1 SSHAT, CDR2 FNYEAQ (reference sequence). The trim removed 5 bases at V and 5 bases at J, leaving 2 bases unmatched. This CDR3 has 14 residues. For the CDR3, the DNA is TGTGCCAGCAGCCGGGGACTAGCGGACAATGAGCAGTTCTTC. Its protein is CASSRGLADNEQFF.

V is TRBV28 and J is TRBJ2-5; 8 bases align to TRBD2. The germline gives CDR1 MDHEN, CDR2 SYDVKM. This CDR3 contains 14 residues. Trimming cost V 2 bases and J 2 bases; bases outside gene matches: 1. The CDR3 DNA reads as TGTGCCAGCAGTTTAAGCGGGGGACAAGAGACCCAGTACTTC. This codes for CASSLSGGQETQYF.

This clone has a handful of counts. The same CDR3 is also encoded by other DNA sequences in this sample. The chain recombines TRBV29-1 with TRBJ1-2; TRBD1 aligns across 7 bases. J was trimmed by 2 bases and V by 6 bases; bases with no gene match: 3. The CDR3 loop spans 12 amino acids. Germline loops: CDR1 SQVTM, CDR2 ANQGSEA. CDR3 nucleotides: TGCAGCGTCCTGACAGGGAACTATGGCTACACCTTC. Translated: CSVLTGNYGYTF.